This entry lists 4 T cell receptor beta chains sequenced from one sample in a study of Ad26.COV2.S vaccination and SARS-CoV-2 variants. The sample's treatment: about 20 received Ad26.COV2.S at low or high dose, single or two shots; about 5 received placebo; per-sample allocation not given. All samples were drawn on day 63, counting from the first vaccine or placebo injection. Some clones are missing from TCRdb's copy, which holds only in-frame ones; the method was immunoSEQ multiplex PCR. This table has around 300,000 clones, 88% appearing once. The specimen was peripheral blood, collected in a trial of Ad26.COV2.S vaccine versus placebo. These receptors were obtained from a person aged 18-60 years who received the Ad26.COV2.S COVID-19 vaccine or a placebo.

The J gene is TRBJ2-3, the V gene TRBV28, with D unresolved. The ends were cut back, 5 bases at V and 0 bases at J, with 24 bases in the middle. Per the germline V gene, CDR1 is MDHEN and CDR2 is SYDVKM. The CDR3 runs to 19 residues. CDR3 coding DNA: TGTGCCAGCAGTCCCCGCCGGGTGGGGATTAGTACTAGCACAGATACGCAGTATTTT. It codes for CASSPRRVGISTSTDTQYF.

The rearrangement joins TRBV4-3 to TRBJ2-6; 9 nucleotides match TRBD1. Germline CDR1 and CDR2: LGHNA and YSLEER. J lost 0 bases, V lost 1 base, and 7 bases had no gene match. The CDR3 totals 19 residues. CDR3 sequence: CASSQGVPGQGSGANVLTF. For the CDR3, the DNA is TGCGCCAGCAGCCAAGGGGTTCCGGGACAGGGCTCTGGGGCCAACGTCCTGACTTTC.

This clone was detected once. V and J are TRBV9 and TRBJ1-1; 7 bases fit TRBD1. CDR3 length: 13 residues. CDR1 and CDR2 (germline): SGDLS, YYNGEE. V shed 4 bases, J shed 3 bases, and the junction held 3 bases outside the gene matches. CDR3 sequence: CASSFGQDTEAFF. The CDR3 region has the DNA TGTGCCAGCAGCTTCGGACAGGACACTGAAGCTTTCTTT.

V is TRBV7-9 and J is TRBJ1-3, with D uncertain. CDR1 and CDR2 from the germline V gene are SEHNR and FQNEAQ (reference sequence). This CDR3 comprises 16 residues. V was pared by 5 bases and J by 2 bases, with 16 bases between. The CDR3 DNA reads TGTGCCAGCAGCCAAACCATGAGGGCAACTGGAAACACCATATATTTT. This gives the protein CASSQTMRATGNTIYF.